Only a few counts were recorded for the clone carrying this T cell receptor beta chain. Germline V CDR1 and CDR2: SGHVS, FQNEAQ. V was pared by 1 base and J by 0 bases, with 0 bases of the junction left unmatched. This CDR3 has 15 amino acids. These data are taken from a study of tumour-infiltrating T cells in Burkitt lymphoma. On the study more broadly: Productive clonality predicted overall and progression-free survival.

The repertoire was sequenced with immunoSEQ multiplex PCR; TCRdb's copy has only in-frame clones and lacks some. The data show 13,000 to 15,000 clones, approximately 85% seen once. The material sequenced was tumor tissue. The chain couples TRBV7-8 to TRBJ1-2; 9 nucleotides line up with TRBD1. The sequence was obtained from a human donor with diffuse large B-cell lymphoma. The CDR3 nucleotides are TGTGCCAGCAGCTTAGGGACAGGGGCTAACTATGGCTACACCTTC. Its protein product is CASSLGTGANYGYTF.